This TCR beta chain came from a study of CD8 T cells in Susac syndrome. About the research overall: At the time of blood draw, patients with Susac syndrome were therapy-naive, receiving corticosteroids, or receiving intravenous immunoglobulin alone.

Bulk CD8+ and CD4+ cells came from magnetic negative isolation; CD8+ TEMRA by FACS. Random hexamers were used to reverse transcribe the RNA input (about 0.5 to 1 ug). TCRdb passed the immunoSEQ multiplex PCR reads through MiXCR, listing each CDR3 protein once. The top ten hold approximately 0.1% of the sample, which has about 190,000 distinct CDR3 sequences, roughly 95% seen once. Between the trimmed V and J ends, which lost 3 bases and 2 bases, there was a span of 22 bases. Germline lookup yields CDR1 SQVTM and CDR2 ANQGSEA. The CDR3 loop spans 17 amino acids. The specimen sequenced was CD4+ T cells from PBMCs. This rearrangement joins TRBV29-1 to TRBJ1-2; perhaps TRBD1 as D (6 bases). The source of this sequence is a human donor with Susac syndrome. Here the CDR3 reads CSVDLGARQPQNYGYTF. The CDR3 DNA sequence: TGCAGCGTTGACCTGGGGGCCCGCCAACCCCAGAACTATGGCTACACCTTC.